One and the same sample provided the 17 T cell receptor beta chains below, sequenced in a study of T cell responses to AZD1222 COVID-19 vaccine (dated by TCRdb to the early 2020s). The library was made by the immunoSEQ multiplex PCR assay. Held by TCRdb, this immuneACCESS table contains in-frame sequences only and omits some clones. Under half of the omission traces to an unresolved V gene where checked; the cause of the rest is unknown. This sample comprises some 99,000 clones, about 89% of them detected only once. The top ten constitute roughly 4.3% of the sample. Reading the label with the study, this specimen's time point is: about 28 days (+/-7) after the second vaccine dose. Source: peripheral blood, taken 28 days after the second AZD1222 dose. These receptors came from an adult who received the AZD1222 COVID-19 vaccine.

The CDR3 reads CASSEALRDSPEAFF. For the CDR3, the DNA is TGTGCCAGCAGTGAAGCGCTTAGGGACTCGCCTGAAGCTTTCTTT. This chain uses TRBV2 with TRBJ1-1; the D gene is possibly TRBD1 (5 bases). Germline V lookup: CDR1 SNHLY, CDR2 FYNNEI. V lost 0 bases and J lost 6, with 14 bases in between. The CDR3 is 15 residues long.

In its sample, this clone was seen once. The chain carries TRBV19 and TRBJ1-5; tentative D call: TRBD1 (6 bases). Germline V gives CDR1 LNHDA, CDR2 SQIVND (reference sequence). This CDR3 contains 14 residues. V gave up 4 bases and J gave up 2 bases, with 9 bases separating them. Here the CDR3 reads CASSNRVGNQPQHF. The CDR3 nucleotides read TGTGCCAGTAGTAACAGGGTGGGCAATCAGCCCCAGCATTTT.

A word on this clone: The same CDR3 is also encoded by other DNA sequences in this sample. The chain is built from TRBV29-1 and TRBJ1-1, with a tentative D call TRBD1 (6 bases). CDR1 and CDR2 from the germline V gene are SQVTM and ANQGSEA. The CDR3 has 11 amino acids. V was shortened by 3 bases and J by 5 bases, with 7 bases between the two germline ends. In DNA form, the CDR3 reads TGCAGCGTTGACAGGGGAACTGAAGCTTTCTTT. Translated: CSVDRGTEAFF.

CDR3 protein: CASSPGLAGNTIYF. CDR3 bases: TGCGCCAGCAGCCCAGGACTTGCCGGAAACACCATATATTTT. The rearrangement links TRBV5-1 to TRBJ1-3; D gene unclear. V dropped 4 bases and J dropped 4 bases, with 12 bases sitting between them. Germline CDR1 reads SGHRS; CDR2 reads YFSETQ. CDR3 length equals 14 residues.

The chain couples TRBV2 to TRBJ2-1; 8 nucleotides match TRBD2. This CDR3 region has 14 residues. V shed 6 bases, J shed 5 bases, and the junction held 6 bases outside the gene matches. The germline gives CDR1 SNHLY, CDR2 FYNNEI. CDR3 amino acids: CASRSAGGHNEQFF. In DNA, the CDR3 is TGTGCCAGCAGGTCCGCGGGAGGCCACAATGAGCAGTTCTTC.

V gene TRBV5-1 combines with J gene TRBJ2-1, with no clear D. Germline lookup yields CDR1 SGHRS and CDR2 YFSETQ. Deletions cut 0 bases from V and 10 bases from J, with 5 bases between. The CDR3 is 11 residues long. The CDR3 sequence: CASSLDAEQFF. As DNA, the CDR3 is TGCGCCAGCAGCTTGGATGCAGAGCAGTTCTTC.

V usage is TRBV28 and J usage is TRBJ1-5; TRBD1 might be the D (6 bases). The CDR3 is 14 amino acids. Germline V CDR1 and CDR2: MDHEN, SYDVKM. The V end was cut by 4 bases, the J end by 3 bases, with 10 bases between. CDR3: CASSSPGANQPQHF. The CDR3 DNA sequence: TGTGCCAGCAGTTCACCAGGGGCCAATCAGCCCCAGCATTTT.

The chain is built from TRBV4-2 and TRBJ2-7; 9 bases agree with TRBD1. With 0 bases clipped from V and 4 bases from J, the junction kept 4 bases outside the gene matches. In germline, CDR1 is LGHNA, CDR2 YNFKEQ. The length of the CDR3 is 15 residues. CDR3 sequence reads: CASSQDGGQGYEQYF. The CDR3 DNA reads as TGTGCCAGCAGCCAAGATGGGGGACAGGGTTACGAGCAGTACTTC.

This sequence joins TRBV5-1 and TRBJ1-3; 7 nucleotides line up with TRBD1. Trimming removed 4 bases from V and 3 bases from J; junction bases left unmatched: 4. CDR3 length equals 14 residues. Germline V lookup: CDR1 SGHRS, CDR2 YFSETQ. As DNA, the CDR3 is TGCGCCAGCAGCCCCGGGACAGTTGGAAACACCATATATTTT. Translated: CASSPGTVGNTIYF.

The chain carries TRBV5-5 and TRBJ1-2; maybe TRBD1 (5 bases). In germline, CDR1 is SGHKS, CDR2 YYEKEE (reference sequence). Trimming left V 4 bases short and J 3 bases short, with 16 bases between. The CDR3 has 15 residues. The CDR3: CASSRGWSTDYGYTF. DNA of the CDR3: TGTGCCAGCAGCAGGGGCTGGAGCACCGACTATGGCTACACCTTC.

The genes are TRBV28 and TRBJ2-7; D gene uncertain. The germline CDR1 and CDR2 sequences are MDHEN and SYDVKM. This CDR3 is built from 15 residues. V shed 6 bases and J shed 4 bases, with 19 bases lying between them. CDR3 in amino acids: CASRDQLPKRYEQYF. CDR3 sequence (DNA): TGTGCCAGCAGAGACCAGTTACCAAAAAGGTACGAGCAGTACTTC.

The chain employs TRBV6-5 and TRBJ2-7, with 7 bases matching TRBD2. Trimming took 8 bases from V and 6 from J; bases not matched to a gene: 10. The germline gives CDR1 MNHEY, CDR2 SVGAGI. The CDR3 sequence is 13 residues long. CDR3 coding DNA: TGTGCCAGCCGAGCCCCAGCGGGACTCGAGCAGTACTTC. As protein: CASRAPAGLEQYF.

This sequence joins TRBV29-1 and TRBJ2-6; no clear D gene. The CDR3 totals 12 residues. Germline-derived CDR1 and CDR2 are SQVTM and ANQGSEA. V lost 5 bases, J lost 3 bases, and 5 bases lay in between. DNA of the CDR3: TGCAGCGTTACTTTTGGGGCCAACGTCCTGACTTTC. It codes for CSVTFGANVLTF.

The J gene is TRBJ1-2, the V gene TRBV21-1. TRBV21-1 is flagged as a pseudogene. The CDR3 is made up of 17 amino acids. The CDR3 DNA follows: TGTGCCAGCAGCAAAGAACAAATGGACGGAGCTAACTATGGCTACACCTTC. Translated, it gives CASSKEQMDGANYGYTF.

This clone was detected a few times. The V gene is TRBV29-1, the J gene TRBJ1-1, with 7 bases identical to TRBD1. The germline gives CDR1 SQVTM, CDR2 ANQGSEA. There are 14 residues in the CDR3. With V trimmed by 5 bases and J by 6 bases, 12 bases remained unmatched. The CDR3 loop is CSVQPRDSPPEAFF. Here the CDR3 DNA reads TGCAGCGTTCAGCCCCGGGACAGTCCTCCTGAAGCTTTCTTT.

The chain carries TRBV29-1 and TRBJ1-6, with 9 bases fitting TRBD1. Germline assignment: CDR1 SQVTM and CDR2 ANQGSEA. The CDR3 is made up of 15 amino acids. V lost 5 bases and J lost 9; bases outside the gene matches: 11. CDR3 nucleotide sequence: TGCAGCGTTCGGACTGGGACAGGGCTGGGTTCACCCCTCCACTTT. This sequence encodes CSVRTGTGLGSPLHF.

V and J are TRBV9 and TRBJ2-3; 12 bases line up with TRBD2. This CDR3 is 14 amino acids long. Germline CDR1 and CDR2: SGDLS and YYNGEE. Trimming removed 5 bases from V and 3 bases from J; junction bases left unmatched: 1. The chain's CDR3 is CASRTSGSTDTQYF. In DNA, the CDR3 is TGTGCCAGCAGGACTAGCGGGAGTACAGATACGCAGTATTTT.